This passage covers 10 T cell receptor beta chains from one sample sequenced in a study of blood T cell repertoires in COVID-19. Generated by immunoSEQ multiplex PCR, the TCRdb table keeps only in-frame clones and is missing some. The sample contains roughly 90,000 clones, approximately 85% of which appear only once. Sequencing was carried out using peripheral blood. These receptors were obtained from a woman of 80 years or more with COVID-19, enrolled during active disease.

This chain connects TRBV4-3 to TRBJ2-1, with TRBD2 identical over 7 bases. Germline assignment: CDR1 LGHNA and CDR2 YSLEER. The CDR3 loop spans 15 amino acids. Trimming at V came to 5 bases and at J to 3 bases, leaving 7 bases not matched to a gene. CDR3 region: CASSVLAGDYNEQFF. The DNA of the CDR3 is TGCGCCAGCAGCGTTCTCGCGGGGGACTACAATGAGCAGTTCTTC.

This clone was seen once. V gene TRBV5-8 combines with J gene TRBJ1-1; 10 positions match TRBD1. This CDR3 region has 16 residues. The J segment lost 3 bases and the V segment lost 2 bases, leaving 7 bases of the junction unmatched. CDR1 is SGHTS, CDR2 YDEGEE, per germline. CDR3 residues: CASSFVIGQGDTEAFF. The CDR3 bases are TGTGCCAGCAGCTTCGTAATTGGACAGGGGGACACTGAAGCTTTCTTT. Using reference TRBV5-8 and TRBJ1-1 for the parts outside the CDR3, the full variable domain is EAGVTQSPTHLIKTRGQQATLRCSPISGHTSVYWYQQALGLGLQFLLWYDEGEERNRGNFPPRFSGRQFPNYSSELNVNALELEDSALYLCASSFVIGQGDTEAFFGQGTRLTVV.

The chain links TRBV2 to TRBJ1-2, with a weak D call TRBD1 (6 bases). The germline V and J ends were trimmed by 8 bases and 0 bases, with 16 bases remaining between them. CDR1 and CDR2 (germline): SNHLY, FYNNEI. This CDR3 has 15 amino acids. As DNA, the CDR3 is TGTGCCAGCGCCAATACAGGGCACTCTAACTATGGCTACACCTTC. It encodes CASANTGHSNYGYTF. The full variable domain, in which reference TRBV2 and TRBJ1-2 provide the parts outside the CDR3, is EPEVTQTPSHQVTQMGQEVILRCVPISNHLYFYWYRQILGQKVEFLVSFYNNEISEKSEIFDDQFSVERPDGSNFTLKIRSTKLEDSAMYFCASANTGHSNYGYTFGSGTRLTVV.

The rearrangement links TRBV7-2 to TRBJ2-2; no definite D call. Germline loops: CDR1 SGHTA, CDR2 FQGNSA. With 4 bases removed from V and 5 bases from J, the gap between germline ends came to 8 bases. CDR3 length equals 13 residues. CDR3 sequence reads: CASSSQLTGELFF. The CDR3 DNA reads TGTGCCAGCAGCTCCCAGTTAACCGGGGAGCTGTTTTTT.

This chain uses TRBV18 with TRBJ1-1, with D maybe TRBD1 (6 bases). The germline V gene encodes CDR1 KGHSH and CDR2 LQKENI. The V end lost 4 bases, the J end lost 3 bases, and 9 bases lay between the germline ends. This CDR3 has 13 residues. The DNA for the CDR3 is TGTGCCAGCTCACTGTACAGGGACACTGAAGCTTTCTTT. It yields the protein CASSLYRDTEAFF.

J is TRBJ2-6 and V is TRBV7-9; 8 nucleotides line up with TRBD1. The CDR3 length is 15 residues. In germline, CDR1 is SEHNR, CDR2 FQNEAQ (reference sequence). The V segment lost 6 bases and the J segment 2 bases; nucleotides outside the gene matches: 3. CDR3 in amino acids: CASRDRDPGANVLTF. The CDR3 bases are TGTGCCAGCAGGGACAGGGACCCTGGGGCCAACGTCCTGACTTTC.

The chain carries TRBV20-1 and TRBJ1-4, with 7 bases fitting TRBD1. After removal of 5 bases from V and 8 bases from J, the junction contained 2 bases not matched to a gene. CDR3 length: 11 amino acids. Germline CDR1 reads DFQATT; CDR2 reads SNEGSKA (reference sequence). Written as DNA, the CDR3 is TGCAGTGCTCAGGGGGGAGAAAAACTGTTTTTT. The encoded protein is CSAQGGEKLFF.

This chain uses TRBV19 with TRBJ2-7, with D uncertain. Per germline, CDR1 LNHDA and CDR2 SQIVND (reference sequence). V was cut by 11 bases and J by 2 bases, with 16 bases left in between. The CDR3 sequence is 13 residues long. CDR3 sequence reads: CARPGAQTYEQYF. The CDR3 DNA is TGTGCCCGCCCCGGCGCACAGACCTACGAGCAGTACTTC.

The rearrangement links TRBV5-1 to TRBJ1-6, with D maybe TRBD1 (6 bases). Germline CDR1 and CDR2: SGHRS and YFSETQ. The CDR3 has 19 amino acids. V lost 0 bases, J lost 9 bases, and 25 bases lay in between. CDR3 DNA: TGCGCCAGCAGCTTGGAATGGGGTTTAGGGACCGAAGGGGGTTCACCCCTCCACTTT. It is translated as CASSLEWGLGTEGGSPLHF.

This rearrangement joins TRBV30 to TRBJ1-2; no clear D. Trimming shortened V by 0 bases and J by 3 bases, and 11 bases separated the two germline ends. The CDR3 spans 14 residues. Germline V gene data show CDR1 as GTSNPN and CDR2 as SVGIG (reference sequence). The CDR3 region has the DNA TGTGCCTGGAGTGTGGGCCCCCTGGACTATGGCTACACCTTC. Its protein is CAWSVGPLDYGYTF.